This T cell receptor beta chain was sequenced for a study of control samples from healthy donors and cancer patients. Clones were read by immunoSEQ multiplex PCR, and TCRdb kept only the in-frame ones, dropping some. The sample records under 65,000 clones, more than 70% being singletons. Trimming left V 6 bases short and J 2 bases short, with 8 bases between. CDR3 length: 12 residues. The V call is TRBV12-3 or TRBV12-4, the J call TRBJ2-7, with unresolved D. Source material: PBMCs. The origin of this receptor is a woman in her sixties with lung cancer. CDR3: CASRLEAYEQYF. The CDR3, as DNA: TGTGCCAGCAGACTTGAGGCCTACGAGCAGTACTTC.